Sequencing of this T cell receptor beta chain was carried out in a study of shared clonotypes between healthy human individuals (dated by TCRdb to about 2020). Broadly, across the study: A couple of women and a few men aged 18 to 49 years were included in the cohort. The study deeply sequenced blood TCR repertoires of about 5 healthy adults to estimate repertoire size and the extent of clonotype sharing between individuals. To increase sequencing depth and limit assay-specific biases, different laboratories used diverse techniques to prepare libraries and sequence TCR repertoires. For each donor, three plates each were used for CD4 naive and CD4 memory, two plates were used for CD8 naive, and one plate was used for CD8 memory. Between about 0.9 and 9 billion PBMCs per donor were obtained by leukapheresis.

The junction carries 11 bases between V and J, which are trimmed by 0 bases and 0 bases respectively. As encoded in the germline V gene, CDR1 is MNHEY while CDR2 is SVGAGI. The CDR3 holds 16 amino acids from the cysteine to the phenylalanine. The DNA shown is the 48-base CDR3, in frame from base 1. What the authors observed across the whole study: Larger estimated clonotype richness was generally found for naive subsets than for memory subsets. Higher generation probabilities were observed for clonotypes shared by all four sorted-subset donors than for non-shared clonotypes. Sampling was restricted to blood, and TCR repertoires in tissues likely differ from the TCR repertoires found in blood. Based on pairwise subsampling, the degree of clonotype sharing among donors was expected to be affected by sequencing depth. Rarefaction of sorted-subset datasets indicated incomplete sequencing despite the large sequencing depth. Because the study included only a small number of donors, the genetic and exposure-history diversity represented was limited. About 5% of naive CD4, 3.5% of naive CD8, around 2.3% of memory CD4, and over 0.35% of memory CD8 clonotypes were shared across several donors.

In the case of this clone: Its antigen target is currently unknown. Qualities for individual bases were not recorded, and no much larger clone is one base off.

Using the deep immunoSEQ assay, multiplex PCR amplified TCR CDR3 regions from genomic DNA. Extracted genomic DNA from each cell subset was spread evenly across all wells of several immunoSEQ 96-well plates, with each plate serving as a replicate. For sorted subsets, approximately 210 ng of genomic DNA, equivalent to tens of thousands of T cell genomes, went into each replicate PCR. Purified libraries were measured with a Qubit 3.0 fluorometer, size-checked on a Bioanalyzer 2100, and measured again with the KAPA Library Quantification kit. A separate single-read 150-cycle Illumina NextSeq 550 flow cell was used to sequence each immunoSEQ 96-well plate. Processing in the source paper ran as follows. Because the immunoSEQ output held only junctional sequences and lacked quality scores, the filtering could not match the filtering applied to full-length reads. To assign V/J genes and CDR3, sequences were annotated against IMGT germline references using PyIR, a Python wrapper for IgBLAST v1.9. Any read was removed if the V/J assignment was weak (E-value above 1e-6), the CDR3 was missing, or the read contained stop codons, out-of-frame junctions, or ambiguous translated residues. V3J clonotypes were defined by identical inferred V gene, J gene, and CDR3 amino acid sequence. Percentage overlap between repertoires was computed as shared unique clonotypes divided by the size of the smaller repertoire. Repertoire richness was assessed with RTK rarefaction, the Chao1 estimator, and Recon v2.1 estimates of unobserved clonotypes. Generation probabilities were computed with OLGA for all TCRbeta clonotypes obtained by the gDNA method from several donors. The clones in this table, taken by TCRdb from immuneACCESS, are in-frame only. Not every clone is retained; where verified, under half of the shortfall comes from an unresolved V gene, and the cause of the rest is unknown. D and trimming come from the DNA, and the V and J calls and clone size come from that table. The sample profile shows some 2 million clones; 90% to 95% of them were found once. 0.13% of the sample rests with the top ten.

Donors were healthy HIV-negative adults with no recently reported acute infections or vaccinations. All donors were Caucasian adults living in Nashville, Tennessee, USA. Magnetic negative selection was used to enrich CD4+ T cells, after which naive cells were positively selected on CD45RA and the negative fraction became the memory subset. After blood collection by leukapheresis, PBMCs were isolated using Ficoll-Histopaque density gradient centrifugation and then cryopreserved in the vapor phase of liquid nitrogen. Analytical flow cytometry was used to check the purity and quantity of each magnetically sorted T cell population. Genomic DNA was isolated from every sorted fraction and measured by UV absorbance on a Nanodrop 2000c.

Input material: naive CD4+ T cells sorted from blood. The cell subset or site label, read with the paper, signifies: CD45RA+ positively selected. The chain uses TRBV6-5 and TRBJ1-1; too little of a D gene remains to name it. The clonotype comes from a man aged 18 to 29 in good health. The CDR3 sequence is CASSYSFNQVNTEAFF. At the DNA level, the sequence is TGTGCCAGCAGTTACTCGTTCAATCAGGTGAACACTGAAGCTTTCTTT.